This T cell receptor beta chain was sequenced during a study of beta chain features in type 1 diabetes. Study-wide findings and caveats: Shortening that was moderate but significant affected the TCRB CDR3s of Type 1 diabetes patients in all four CD4+ subsets.

Sorting that relied on CD45RO/CCR7/CD25/CD127/CD95/CD27 yielded CD4+ naive, central memory, regulatory and stem cell-like memory cells. TCRB transcripts that were expressed got sequenced, as all of the isolated RNA had been reverse transcribed. The repertoire was sequenced with immunoSEQ multiplex PCR; TCRdb's copy has only in-frame clones and lacks some. The sample holds 300,000 to 400,000 clones, over 7% seen once. Per the germline V gene, CDR1 is LGHNA and CDR2 is YSLEER. This CDR3 has 15 amino acids. Germline trimming cut 4 bases from V and 4 bases from J; bases unmatched to any gene: 8. This clone was detected many times. Its antigen is still unknown.

This clonotype was obtained from a young man with type 1 diabetes. The chain recombines TRBV4-3 with TRBJ2-3; 7 positions agree with TRBD2. The sequenced sample was central memory CD4+ T cells from blood. The CDR3 here is CASSRVWGGSDTQYF. Written as DNA, the CDR3 is TGCGCCAGCAGCCGAGTTTGGGGGGGATCAGATACGCAGTATTTT.